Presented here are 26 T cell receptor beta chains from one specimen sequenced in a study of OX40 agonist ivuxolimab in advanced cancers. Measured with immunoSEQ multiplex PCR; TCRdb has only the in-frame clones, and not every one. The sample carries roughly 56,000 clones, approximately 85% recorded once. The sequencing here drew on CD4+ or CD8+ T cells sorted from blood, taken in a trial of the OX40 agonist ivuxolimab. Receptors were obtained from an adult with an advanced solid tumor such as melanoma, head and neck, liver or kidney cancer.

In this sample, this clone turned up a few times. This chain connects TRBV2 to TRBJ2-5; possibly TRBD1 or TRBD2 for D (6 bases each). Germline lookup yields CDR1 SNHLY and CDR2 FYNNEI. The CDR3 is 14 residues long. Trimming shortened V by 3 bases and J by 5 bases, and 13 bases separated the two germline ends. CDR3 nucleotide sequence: TGTGCCAGCAGTGAGCGGAGGGGGTGGGAGACCCAGTACTTC. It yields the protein CASSERRGWETQYF.

The DNA of the CDR3 is TGTGCCAGCAGCTTAGGTTCTGGAAACACCATATATTTT. It encodes CASSLGSGNTIYF. The chain recombines TRBV13 with TRBJ1-3; D gene unclear. This CDR3 contains 13 residues. V was trimmed by 0 bases and J by 1 base, leaving 1 base between them. Per the germline V gene, CDR1 is PRHDT and CDR2 is FYEKMQ (reference sequence). The full variable domain, in which reference TRBV13 and TRBJ1-3 provide the parts outside the CDR3, is AAGVIQSPRHLIKEKRETATLKCYPIPRHDTVYWYQQGPGQDPQFLISFYEKMQSDKGSIPDRFSAQQFSDYHSELNMSSLELGDSALYFCASSLGSGNTIYFGEGSWLTVV.

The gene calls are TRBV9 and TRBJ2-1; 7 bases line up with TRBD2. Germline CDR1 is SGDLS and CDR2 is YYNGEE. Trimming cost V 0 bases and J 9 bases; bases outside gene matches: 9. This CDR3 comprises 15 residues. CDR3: CASSVDREVRAEQFF. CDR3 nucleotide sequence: TGTGCCAGCAGCGTAGACCGGGAGGTCCGGGCTGAGCAGTTCTTC.

CDR3 in DNA: TGTGCCAGCAGGAATTTAGCGGGAAGCACAGATACGCAGTATTTT. This translates into CASRNLAGSTDTQYF. The chain employs TRBV7-9 and TRBJ2-3, with 8 bases identical to TRBD2. V lost 6 bases and J lost 0; bases outside the gene matches: 5. CDR1 and CDR2 from the germline V gene are SEHNR and FQNEAQ (reference sequence). The CDR3 sequence is 15 residues long.

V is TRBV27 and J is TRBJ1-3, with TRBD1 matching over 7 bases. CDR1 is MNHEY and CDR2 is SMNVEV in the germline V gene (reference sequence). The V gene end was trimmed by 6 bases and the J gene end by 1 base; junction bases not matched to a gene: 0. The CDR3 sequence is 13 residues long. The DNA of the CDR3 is TGTGCCAGCAGGGACAGGTCTGGAAACACCATATATTTT. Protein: CASRDRSGNTIYF.

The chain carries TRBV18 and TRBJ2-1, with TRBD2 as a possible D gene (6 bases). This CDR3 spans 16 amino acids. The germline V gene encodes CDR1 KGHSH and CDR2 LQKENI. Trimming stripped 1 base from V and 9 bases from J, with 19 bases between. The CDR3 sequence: CASSPLGLREMGEQFF. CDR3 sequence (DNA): TGTGCCAGCTCACCACTGGGGCTGCGGGAAATGGGTGAGCAGTTCTTC.

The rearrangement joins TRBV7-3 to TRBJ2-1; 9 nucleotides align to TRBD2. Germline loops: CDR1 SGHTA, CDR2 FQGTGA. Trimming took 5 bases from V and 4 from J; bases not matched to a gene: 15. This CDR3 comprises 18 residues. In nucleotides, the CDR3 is TGTGCCAGCAGCCCACGGGGTAGCGGGAGTGGGAGATACAATGAGCAGTTCTTC. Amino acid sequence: CASSPRGSGSGRYNEQFF.

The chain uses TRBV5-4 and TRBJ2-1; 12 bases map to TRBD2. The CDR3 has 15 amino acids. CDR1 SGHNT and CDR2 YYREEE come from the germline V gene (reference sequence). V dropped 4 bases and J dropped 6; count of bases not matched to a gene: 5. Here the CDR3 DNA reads TGTGCCAGCAGCCCCCGGACTAGCGGGACCAATGAGCAGTTCTTC. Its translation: CASSPRTSGTNEQFF.

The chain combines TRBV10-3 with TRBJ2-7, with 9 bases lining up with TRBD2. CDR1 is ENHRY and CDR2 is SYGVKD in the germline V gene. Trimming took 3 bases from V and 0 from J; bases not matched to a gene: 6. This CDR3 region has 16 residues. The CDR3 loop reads CAISDPTSGPSYEQYF. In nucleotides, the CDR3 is TGTGCCATCAGTGACCCCACTAGCGGGCCCTCCTACGAGCAGTACTTC.

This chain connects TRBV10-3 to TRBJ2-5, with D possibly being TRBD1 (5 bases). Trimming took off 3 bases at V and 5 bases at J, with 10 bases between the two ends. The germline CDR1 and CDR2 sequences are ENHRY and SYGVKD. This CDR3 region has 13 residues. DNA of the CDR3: TGTGCCATCAGTGAAGACAGAAGGGAGACCCAGTACTTC. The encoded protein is CAISEDRRETQYF.

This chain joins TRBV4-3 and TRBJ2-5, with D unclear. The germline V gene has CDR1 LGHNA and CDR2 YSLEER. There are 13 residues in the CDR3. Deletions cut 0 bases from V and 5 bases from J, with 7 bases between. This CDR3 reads CASSQEGWETQYF. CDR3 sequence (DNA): TGCGCCAGCAGCCAAGAGGGGTGGGAGACCCAGTACTTC.

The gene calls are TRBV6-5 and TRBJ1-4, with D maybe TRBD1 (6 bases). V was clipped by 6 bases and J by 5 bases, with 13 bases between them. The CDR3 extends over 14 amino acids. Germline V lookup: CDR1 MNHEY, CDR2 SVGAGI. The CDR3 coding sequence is TGTGCCAGCAGGGGGTCAGGGGTGAATGAAAAACTGTTTTTT. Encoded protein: CASRGSGVNEKLFF.

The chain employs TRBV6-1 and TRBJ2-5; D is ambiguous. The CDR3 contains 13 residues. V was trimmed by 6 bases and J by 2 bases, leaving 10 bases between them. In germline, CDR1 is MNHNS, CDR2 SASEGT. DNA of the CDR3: TGTGCCAGCAGCTGGGCCGATCAAGAGACCCAGTACTTC. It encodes CASSWADQETQYF.

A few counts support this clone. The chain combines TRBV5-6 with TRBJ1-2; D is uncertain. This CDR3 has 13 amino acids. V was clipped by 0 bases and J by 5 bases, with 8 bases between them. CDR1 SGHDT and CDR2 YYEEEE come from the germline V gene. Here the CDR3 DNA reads TGTGCCAGCAGCTTGGAACAGCAGTATGGCTACACCTTC. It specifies CASSLEQQYGYTF.

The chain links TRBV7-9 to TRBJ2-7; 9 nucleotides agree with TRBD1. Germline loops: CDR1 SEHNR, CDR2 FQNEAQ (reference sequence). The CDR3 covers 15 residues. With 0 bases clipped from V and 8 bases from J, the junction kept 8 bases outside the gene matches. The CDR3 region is CASSLAPDRGWQQYF. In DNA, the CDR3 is TGTGCCAGCAGCTTAGCGCCAGACAGGGGGTGGCAGCAGTACTTC.

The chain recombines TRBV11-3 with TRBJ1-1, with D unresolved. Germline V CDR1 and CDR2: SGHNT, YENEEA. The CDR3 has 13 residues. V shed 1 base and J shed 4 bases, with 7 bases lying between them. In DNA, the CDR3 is TGTGCCAGCAGCTTAGTCCGGGGCACTGAAGCTTTCTTT. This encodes CASSLVRGTEAFF.

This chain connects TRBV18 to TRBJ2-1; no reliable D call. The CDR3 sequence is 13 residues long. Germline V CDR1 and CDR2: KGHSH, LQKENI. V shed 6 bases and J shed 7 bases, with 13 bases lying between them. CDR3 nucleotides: TGTGCCAGCTCGCCCATCGAGGTGAATGAGCAGTTCTTC. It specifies CASSPIEVNEQFF.

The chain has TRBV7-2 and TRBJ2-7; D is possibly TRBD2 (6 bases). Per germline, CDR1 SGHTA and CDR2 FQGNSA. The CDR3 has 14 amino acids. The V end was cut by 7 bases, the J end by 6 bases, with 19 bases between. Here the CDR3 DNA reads TGTGCCAGCATCCCTGGGGGGAGCCGGGGCGAGCAGTACTTC. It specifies CASIPGGSRGEQYF.

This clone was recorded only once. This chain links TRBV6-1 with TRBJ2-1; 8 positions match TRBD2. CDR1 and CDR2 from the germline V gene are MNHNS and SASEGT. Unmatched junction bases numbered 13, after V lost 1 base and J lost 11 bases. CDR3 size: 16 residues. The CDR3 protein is CASSEVREGPSWKQFF. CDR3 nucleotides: TGTGCCAGCAGTGAAGTACGGGAGGGCCCCAGCTGGAAGCAGTTCTTC.

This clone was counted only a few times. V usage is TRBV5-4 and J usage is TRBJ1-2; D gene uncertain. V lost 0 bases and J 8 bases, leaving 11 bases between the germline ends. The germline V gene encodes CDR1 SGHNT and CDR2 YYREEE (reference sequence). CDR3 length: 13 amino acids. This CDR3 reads CASSLDGLGGYTF. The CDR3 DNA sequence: TGTGCCAGCAGCTTGGACGGCCTGGGGGGCTACACCTTC.

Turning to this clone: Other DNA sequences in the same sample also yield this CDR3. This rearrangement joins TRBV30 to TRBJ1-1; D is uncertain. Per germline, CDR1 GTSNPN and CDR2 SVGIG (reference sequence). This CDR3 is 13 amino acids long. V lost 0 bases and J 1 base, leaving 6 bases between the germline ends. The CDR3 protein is CAWSVQTNTEAFF. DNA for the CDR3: TGTGCCTGGAGTGTACAAACGAACACTGAAGCTTTCTTT.

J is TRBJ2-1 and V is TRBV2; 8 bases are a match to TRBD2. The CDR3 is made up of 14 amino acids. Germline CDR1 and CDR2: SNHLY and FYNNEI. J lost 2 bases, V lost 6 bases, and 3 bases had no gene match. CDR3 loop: CASSEREPYNEQFF. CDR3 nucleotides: TGTGCCAGCAGCGAGCGGGAGCCCTACAATGAGCAGTTCTTC.

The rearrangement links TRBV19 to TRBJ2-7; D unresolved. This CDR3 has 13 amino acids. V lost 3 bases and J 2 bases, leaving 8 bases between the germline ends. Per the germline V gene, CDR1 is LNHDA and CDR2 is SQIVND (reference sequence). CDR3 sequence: CASSIMGAYEQYF. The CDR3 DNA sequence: TGTGCCAGTAGTATTATGGGTGCCTACGAGCAGTACTTC. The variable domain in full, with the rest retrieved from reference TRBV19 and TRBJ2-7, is DGGITQSPKYLFRKEGQNVTLSCEQNLNHDAMYWYRQDPGQGLRLIYYSQIVNDFQKGDIAEGYSVSREKKESFPLTVTSAQKNPTAFYLCASSIMGAYEQYFGPGTRLTVT.

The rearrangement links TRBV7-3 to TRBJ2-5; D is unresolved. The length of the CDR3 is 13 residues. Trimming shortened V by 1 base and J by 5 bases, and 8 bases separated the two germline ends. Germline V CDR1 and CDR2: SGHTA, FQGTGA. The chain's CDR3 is CASSLMAEETQYF. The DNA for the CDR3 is TGTGCCAGCAGCTTAATGGCGGAGGAGACCCAGTACTTC.

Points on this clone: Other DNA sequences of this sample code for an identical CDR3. This CDR3 reads CASSQDAGQVDEKLFF. For the CDR3, the DNA is TGCGCCAGCAGCCAAGACGCTGGACAGGTGGATGAAAAACTGTTTTTT. The chain couples TRBV4-1 to TRBJ1-4, with 7 bases identical to TRBD1. Germline V gene lookup returns CDR1 MGHRA and CDR2 YSYEKL. V was clipped by 0 bases and J by 6 bases; unmatched bases: 7. CDR3 length equals 16 residues.

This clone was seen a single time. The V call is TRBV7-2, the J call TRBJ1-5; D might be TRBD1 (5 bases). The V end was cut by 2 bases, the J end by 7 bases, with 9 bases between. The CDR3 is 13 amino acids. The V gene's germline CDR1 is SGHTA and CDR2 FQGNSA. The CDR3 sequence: CASSLSRDQPQHF. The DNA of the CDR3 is TGTGCCAGCAGCTTATCTAGGGACCAGCCCCAGCATTTT.